The next 18 T cell receptor beta chains were all read from a single sample in a study of blood T cell repertoires in COVID-19 (dated by TCRdb to about 2020). Library preparation used the immunoSEQ multiplex PCR assay. TCRdb's version of the immuneACCESS table is confined to in-frame rearrangements and falls short of the full clone set. An unresolved V gene accounts for under half of the shortfall where checked; the remainder is of unknown origin. The sample data list 55,000 or so clones, and roughly 87% of these were observed just once. Roughly 3.9% of the sample comes from the top ten. The sequenced sample was peripheral blood. These TCRs come from a man aged 40-49 years with COVID-19, enrolled during active disease.

The chain joins TRBV5-8 to TRBJ1-2; the D gene is possibly TRBD1 (6 bases). Per germline, CDR1 SGHTS and CDR2 YDEGEE. The ends were cut back, 4 bases at V and 3 bases at J, with 13 bases in the middle. The CDR3 has 14 amino acids. Written as DNA, the CDR3 is TGTGCCAGCAGCGGGTTCGGGACATACTATGGCTACACCTTC. It translates to CASSGFGTYYGYTF.

This chain joins TRBV28 and TRBJ1-6; TRBD1 matches 7 bases. This CDR3 is 16 amino acids long. J gave up 4 bases and V 5 bases, and 8 bases lay outside the gene matches. Germline CDR1 and CDR2: MDHEN and SYDVKM. DNA of the CDR3: TGTGCCAGCAGTGCCCCGGGACAGCAGTATAATTCACCCCTCCACTTT. Translation gives CASSAPGQQYNSPLHF.

The rearrangement links TRBV11-2 to TRBJ2-7; 9 nucleotides align to TRBD1. This CDR3 region has 16 residues. Germline V gene lookup returns CDR1 SGHAT and CDR2 FQNNGV. Germline trimming cut 6 bases from V and 2 bases from J; bases unmatched to any gene: 11. CDR3 amino acids: CASSSMLRDRAYEQYF. The CDR3 region has the DNA TGTGCCAGCAGTTCTATGCTCCGGGACAGGGCCTACGAGCAGTACTTC. The full variable domain, in which reference TRBV11-2 and TRBJ2-7 provide the parts outside the CDR3, is EAGVAQSPRYKIIEKRQSVAFWCNPISGHATLYWYQQILGQGPKLLIQFQNNGVVDDSQLPKDRFSAERLKGVDSTLKIQPAKLEDSAVYLCASSSMLRDRAYEQYFGPGTRLTVT.

This clone was seen only once. The chain uses TRBV9 and TRBJ2-3; tentatively, D is TRBD1 (6 bases). V lost 0 bases and J lost 0, with 8 bases in between. Per germline, CDR1 SGDLS and CDR2 YYNGEE. This CDR3 comprises 15 residues. The CDR3 reads CASSVDQGSTDTQYF. In DNA form, the CDR3 reads TGTGCCAGCAGCGTAGATCAGGGGAGCACAGATACGCAGTATTTT. Drawing the rest from reference TRBV9 and TRBJ2-3, the complete variable domain is DSGVTQTPKHLITATGQRVTLRCSPRSGDLSVYWYQQSLDQGLQFLIQYYNGEERAKGNILERFSAQQFPDLHSELNLSSLELGDSALYFCASSVDQGSTDTQYFGPGTRLTVL.

The table lists this clone with a count of one. The chain combines TRBV5-1 with TRBJ1-2; D might be TRBD1 (6 bases). Deletions cut 2 bases from V and 7 bases from J, with 18 bases between. The CDR3 has 15 residues. The germline V gene encodes CDR1 SGHRS and CDR2 YFSETQ. The CDR3, as DNA: TGCGCCAGCAGCTTTTCGGGGGGCGCGAGTGGTGGCTACACCTTC. This gives the protein CASSFSGGASGGYTF.

The chain has TRBV10-3 and TRBJ2-3; D uncertain. The ends were cut back, 2 bases at V and 3 bases at J, with 9 bases in the middle. This CDR3 is 14 amino acids long. The germline CDR1 and CDR2 sequences are ENHRY and SYGVKD. CDR3 region: CAISETYLTDTQYF. CDR3 in DNA: TGTGCCATCAGTGAGACCTATTTAACAGATACGCAGTATTTT.

The chain employs TRBV7-9 and TRBJ1-5; a possible D gene is TRBD1 (6 bases). The length of the CDR3 is 16 residues. The V end lost 2 bases, the J end lost 5 bases, and 16 bases lay between the germline ends. Germline lookup yields CDR1 SEHNR and CDR2 FQNEAQ (reference sequence). The chain's CDR3 is CASSLSPGQLDQPQHF. The CDR3 region has the DNA TGTGCCAGCAGCTTATCCCCTGGACAGTTGGATCAGCCCCAGCATTTT.

The CDR3 DNA reads TGCGCCAGCAGCCCGTCCCACCCCGGGACTAGCTCCTACAATGAGCAGTTCTTC. Translated: CASSPSHPGTSSYNEQFF. The chain carries TRBV5-1 and TRBJ2-1, with 8 bases matching TRBD2. CDR3 length: 18 amino acids. CDR1 SGHRS and CDR2 YFSETQ come from the germline V gene. J lost 0 bases, V lost 4 bases, and 12 bases had no gene match.

CDR3 nucleotides: TGCGCCAGCAGCTTGGAAGGGACAGGGGTGAACGAGCAGTACTTC. Its translation: CASSLEGTGVNEQYF. This chain connects TRBV5-1 to TRBJ2-7, with 10 bases lining up with TRBD1. Germline V gives CDR1 SGHRS, CDR2 YFSETQ. The CDR3 spans 15 residues. With 0 bases clipped from V and 5 bases from J, the junction kept 5 bases outside the gene matches.

The chain has TRBV6-1 and TRBJ2-5; weak D call: TRBD2 (5 bases). This CDR3 region has 14 residues. CDR1 MNHNS and CDR2 SASEGT come from the germline V gene. V lost 2 bases and J 6 bases, leaving 13 bases between the germline ends. The CDR3 DNA follows: TGTGCCAGCAGTGAAAACCAGGTCGGGAAGACCCAGTACTTC. It codes for CASSENQVGKTQYF.

The chain uses TRBV25-1 and TRBJ2-5; the match to TRBD2 covers 12 bases. The CDR3 has 17 residues. CDR1 and CDR2 from the germline V gene are MGHDK and SYGVNS. Trimming removed 4 bases from V and 5 bases from J; junction bases left unmatched: 11. The CDR3 sequence is CASSVLAGGGSWETQYF. The DNA for the CDR3 is TGTGCCAGCAGTGTACTAGCGGGAGGCGGTTCTTGGGAGACCCAGTACTTC.

This sequence joins TRBV6-5 and TRBJ2-5; D uncertain. CDR1 and CDR2 from the germline V gene are MNHEY and SVGAGI. The CDR3 sequence is 14 residues long. Between the trimmed V and J ends, which lost 0 bases and 7 bases, there was a span of 12 bases. CDR3 sequence reads: CASSYSDLWATQYF. The CDR3 DNA reads TGTGCCAGCAGTTACTCAGATCTCTGGGCGACCCAGTACTTC.

The sample holds one count of this clone. The J gene is TRBJ1-1, the V gene TRBV29-1; tentative D call: TRBD1 (5 bases). Germline values: CDR1 SQVTM, CDR2 ANQGSEA. The germline V and J ends were trimmed by 4 bases and 0 bases, with 15 bases remaining between them. The CDR3 spans 15 residues. CDR3 DNA: TGCAGCGTTGTGGGGGGAACAGGATTGAACACTGAAGCTTTCTTT. This gives the protein CSVVGGTGLNTEAFF.

The chain uses TRBV7-8 and TRBJ2-1; 8 nucleotides match TRBD2. Per germline, CDR1 SGHVS and CDR2 FQNEAQ. Trimming removed 4 bases from V and 7 bases from J; junction bases left unmatched: 12. The CDR3 has 16 residues. CDR3 sequence: CASSSYRAGAANEQFF. The CDR3 DNA follows: TGTGCCAGCAGCTCCTACAGAGCGGGAGCCGCAAATGAGCAGTTCTTC.

V and J are TRBV7-9 and TRBJ1-2; D is perhaps TRBD1 (5 bases). This CDR3 spans 14 amino acids. Trimming shortened V by 6 bases and J by 4 bases, and 15 bases separated the two germline ends. The germline V gene has CDR1 SEHNR and CDR2 FQNEAQ (reference sequence). This CDR3 reads CASSSGGVGYGYTF. In nucleotides, the CDR3 is TGTGCCAGCAGTTCAGGAGGGGTTGGCTATGGCTACACCTTC. Full variable domain (rest looked up from reference TRBV7-9 and TRBJ1-2): DTGVSQNPRHKITKRGQNVTFRCDPISEHNRLYWYRQTLGQGPEFLTYFQNEAQLEKSRLLSDRFSAERPKGSFSTLEIQRTEQGDSAMYLCASSSGGVGYGYTFGSGTRLTVV.

This clone was seen a single time. The chain carries TRBV5-1 and TRBJ1-3; D is unclear. Germline V gene lookup returns CDR1 SGHRS and CDR2 YFSETQ. The ends were cut back, 5 bases at V and 3 bases at J, with 12 bases in the middle. The CDR3 runs to 14 residues. DNA of the CDR3: TGCGCCAGCAGGCCCGCTGAGGGTGGAAACACCATATATTTT. It encodes CASRPAEGGNTIYF.

The J gene is TRBJ2-5, the V gene TRBV5-4, with TRBD2 matching 13 bases. CDR3 length: 13 residues. Germline V CDR1 and CDR2: SGHNT, YYREEE (reference sequence). Losses at the gene ends were 5 bases for V and 5 bases for J; bases not matched to a gene: 0. The CDR3 region is CASRLAGGETQYF. In DNA form, the CDR3 reads TGTGCCAGCAGACTAGCGGGAGGGGAGACCCAGTACTTC.

The V gene is TRBV5-8, the J gene TRBJ1-2; possibly TRBD1 for D (5 bases). V dropped 0 bases and J dropped 8 bases, with 14 bases sitting between them. Germline assignment: CDR1 SGHTS and CDR2 YDEGEE. CDR3 length: 14 amino acids. CDR3 in amino acids: CASSLGATALGYTF. In nucleotides, the CDR3 is TGTGCCAGCAGCTTGGGGGCGACAGCACTGGGCTACACCTTC. The whole variable domain, filled in from reference TRBV5-8 and TRBJ1-2, reads EAGVTQSPTHLIKTRGQQATLRCSPISGHTSVYWYQQALGLGLQFLLWYDEGEERNRGNFPPRFSGRQFPNYSSELNVNALELEDSALYLCASSLGATALGYTFGSGTRLTVV.